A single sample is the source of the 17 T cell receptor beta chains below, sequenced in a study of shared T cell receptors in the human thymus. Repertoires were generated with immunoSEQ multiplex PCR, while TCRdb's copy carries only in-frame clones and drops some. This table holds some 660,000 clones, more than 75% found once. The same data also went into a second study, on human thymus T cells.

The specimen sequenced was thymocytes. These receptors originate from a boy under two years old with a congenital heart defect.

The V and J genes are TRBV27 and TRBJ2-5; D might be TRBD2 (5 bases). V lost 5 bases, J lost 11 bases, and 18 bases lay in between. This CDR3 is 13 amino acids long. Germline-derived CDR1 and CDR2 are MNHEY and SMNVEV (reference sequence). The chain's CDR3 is CASSHGRNGEQYF. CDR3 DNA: TGTGCCAGCAGTCACGGACGTAATGGGGAGCAGTACTTC.

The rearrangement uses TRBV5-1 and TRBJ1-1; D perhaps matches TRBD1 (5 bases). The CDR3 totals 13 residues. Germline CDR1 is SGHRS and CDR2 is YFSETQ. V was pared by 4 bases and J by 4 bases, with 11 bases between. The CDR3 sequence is CASSAQEGTEAFF. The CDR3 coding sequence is TGCGCCAGCAGCGCACAGGAGGGCACTGAAGCTTTCTTT.

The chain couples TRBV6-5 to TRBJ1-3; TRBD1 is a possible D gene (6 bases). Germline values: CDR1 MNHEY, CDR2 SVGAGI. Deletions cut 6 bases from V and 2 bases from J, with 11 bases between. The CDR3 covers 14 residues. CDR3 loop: CASSSTGPGNTIYF. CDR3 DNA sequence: TGTGCCAGCAGCTCAACAGGGCCTGGAAACACCATATATTTT.

The CDR3 sequence is CASSRDEQFF. CDR3 bases: TGTGCCAGTAGCCGCGATGAGCAGTTCTTC. The rearrangement joins TRBV19 to TRBJ2-1; no clear D gene. The germline V gene encodes CDR1 LNHDA and CDR2 SQIVND (reference sequence). V was clipped by 6 bases and J by 8 bases, with 5 bases between them. The CDR3 loop spans 10 amino acids.

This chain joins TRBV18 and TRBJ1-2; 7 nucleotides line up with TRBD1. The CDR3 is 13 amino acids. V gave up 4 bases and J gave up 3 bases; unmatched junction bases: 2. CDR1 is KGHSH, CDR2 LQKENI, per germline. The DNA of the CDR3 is TGTGCCAGCTCACGGGGGACAGACTATGGCTACACCTTC. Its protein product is CASSRGTDYGYTF.

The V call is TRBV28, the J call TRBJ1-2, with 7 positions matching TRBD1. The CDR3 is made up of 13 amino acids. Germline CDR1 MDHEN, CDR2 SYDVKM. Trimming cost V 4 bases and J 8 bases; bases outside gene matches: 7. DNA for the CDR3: TGTGCCAGCAGTTCCTCAGGGGGTCGGGGCTACACCTTC. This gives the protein CASSSSGGRGYTF.

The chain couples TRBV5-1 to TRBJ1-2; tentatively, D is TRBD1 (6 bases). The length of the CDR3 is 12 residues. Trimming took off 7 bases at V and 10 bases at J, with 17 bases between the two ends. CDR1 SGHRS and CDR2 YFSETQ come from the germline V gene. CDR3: CASSFHRESYTF. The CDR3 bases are TGCGCCAGCTCTTTCCACAGGGAATCCTACACCTTC.

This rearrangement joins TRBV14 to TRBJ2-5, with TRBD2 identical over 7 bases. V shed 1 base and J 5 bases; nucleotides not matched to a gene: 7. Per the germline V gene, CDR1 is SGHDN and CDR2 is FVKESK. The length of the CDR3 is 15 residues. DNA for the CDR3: TGTGCCAGCAGCCAAGTTACCGGGAGGAGGGAGACCCAGTACTTC. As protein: CASSQVTGRRETQYF.

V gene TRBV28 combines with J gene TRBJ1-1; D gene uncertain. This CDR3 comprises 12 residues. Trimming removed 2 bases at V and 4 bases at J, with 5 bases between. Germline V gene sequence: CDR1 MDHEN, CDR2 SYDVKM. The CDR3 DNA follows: TGTGCCAGCAGTTTACAGATCACTGAAGCTTTCTTT. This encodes CASSLQITEAFF. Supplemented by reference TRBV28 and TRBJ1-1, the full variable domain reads DVKVTQSSRYLVKRTGEKVFLECVQDMDHENMFWYRQDPGLGLRLIYFSYDVKMKEKGDIPEGYSVSREKKERFSLILESASTNQTSMYLCASSLQITEAFFGQGTRLTVV.

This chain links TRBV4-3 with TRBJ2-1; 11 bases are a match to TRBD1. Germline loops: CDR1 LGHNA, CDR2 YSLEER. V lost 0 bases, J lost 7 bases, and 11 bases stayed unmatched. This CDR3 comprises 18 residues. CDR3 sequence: CASSQEKLRDRGCNEQFF. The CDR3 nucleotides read TGCGCCAGCAGCCAAGAAAAACTCCGGGACAGGGGGTGTAATGAGCAGTTCTTC.

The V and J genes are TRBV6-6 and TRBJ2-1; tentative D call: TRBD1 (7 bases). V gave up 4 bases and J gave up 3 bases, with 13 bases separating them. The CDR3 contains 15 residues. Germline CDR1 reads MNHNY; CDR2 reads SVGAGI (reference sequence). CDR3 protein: CASSSWRDSYNEQFF. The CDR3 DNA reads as TGTGCCAGCAGTTCTTGGCGGGACAGCTACAATGAGCAGTTCTTC.

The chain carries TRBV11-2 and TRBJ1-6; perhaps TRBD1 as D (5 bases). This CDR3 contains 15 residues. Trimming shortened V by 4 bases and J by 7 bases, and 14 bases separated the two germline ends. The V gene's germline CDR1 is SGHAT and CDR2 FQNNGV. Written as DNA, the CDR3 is TGTGCCAGCAGCTCGACCCCGGGGGACAATTCACCCCTCCACTTT. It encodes CASSSTPGDNSPLHF.

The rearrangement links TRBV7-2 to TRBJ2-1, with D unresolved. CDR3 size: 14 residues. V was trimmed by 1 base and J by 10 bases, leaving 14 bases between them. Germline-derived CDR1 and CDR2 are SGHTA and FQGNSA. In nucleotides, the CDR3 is TGTGCCAGCAGCTTAGAGCCCTCCCCTAGGGAGCAGTTCTTC. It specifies CASSLEPSPREQFF.

The CDR3, as DNA: TGTGCCAGCAGCGTAGGGCAGTCCCAAGAGACCCAGTACTTC. Translation gives CASSVGQSQETQYF. This rearrangement joins TRBV9 to TRBJ2-5; D is unclear. Germline assignment: CDR1 SGDLS and CDR2 YYNGEE. V gave up 0 bases and J gave up 1 base, with 7 bases separating them. The CDR3 length is 14 residues.

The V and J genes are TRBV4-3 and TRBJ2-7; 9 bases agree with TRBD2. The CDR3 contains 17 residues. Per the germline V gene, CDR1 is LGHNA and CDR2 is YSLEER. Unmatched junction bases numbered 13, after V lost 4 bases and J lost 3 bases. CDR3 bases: TGCGCCAGCAGCCCTGACATCCCCGGGACTAGCCTCTACGAGCAGTACTTC. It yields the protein CASSPDIPGTSLYEQYF.

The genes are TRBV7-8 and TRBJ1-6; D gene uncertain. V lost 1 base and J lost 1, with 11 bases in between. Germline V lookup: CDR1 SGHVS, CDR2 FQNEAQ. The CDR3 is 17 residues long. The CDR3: CASSLDGSTSYNSPLHF. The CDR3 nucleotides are TGTGCCAGCAGCTTAGACGGTTCCACGTCCTATAATTCACCCCTCCACTTT.

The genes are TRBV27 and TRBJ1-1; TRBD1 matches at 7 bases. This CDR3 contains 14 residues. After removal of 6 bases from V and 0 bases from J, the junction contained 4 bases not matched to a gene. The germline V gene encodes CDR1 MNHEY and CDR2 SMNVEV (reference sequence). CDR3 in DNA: TGTGCCAGCAGCCGACAGGGAATGAACACTGAAGCTTTCTTT. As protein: CASSRQGMNTEAFF.